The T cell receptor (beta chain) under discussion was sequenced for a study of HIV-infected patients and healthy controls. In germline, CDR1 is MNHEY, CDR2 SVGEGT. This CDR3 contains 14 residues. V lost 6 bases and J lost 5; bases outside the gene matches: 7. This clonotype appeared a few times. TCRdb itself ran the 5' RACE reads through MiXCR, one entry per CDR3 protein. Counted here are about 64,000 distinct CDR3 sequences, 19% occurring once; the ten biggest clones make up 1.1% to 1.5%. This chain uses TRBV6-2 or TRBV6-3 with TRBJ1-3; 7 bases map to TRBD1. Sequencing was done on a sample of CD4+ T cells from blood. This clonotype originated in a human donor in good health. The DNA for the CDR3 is TGTGCCAGCAGGCTGACAGGGATGAGAAACACCATATATTTT. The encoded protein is CASRLTGMRNTIYF.